The 24 T cell receptor beta chains in this list originate from one sample, sequenced in a study of graft-versus-host responses after intestinal transplantation. No antigen is known for these receptors. The data were produced by immunoSEQ multiplex PCR, yet TCRdb's version contains in-frame clones alone and is incomplete. The sample contains approximately 82,000 clones, around 92% of which appear only once. The sample was unstimulated CD4+ T cells sorted from spleen or lymph node cells, taken before intestinal transplant. Source of these receptors: a human donor who received an intestinal transplant.

The rearrangement links TRBV9 to TRBJ2-2, with D perhaps matching TRBD2 (5 bases). V lost 7 bases and J 0 bases, leaving 10 bases between the germline ends. Germline lookup yields CDR1 SGDLS and CDR2 YYNGEE. The CDR3 spans 14 residues. The CDR3 sequence: CASRAGANTGELFF. CDR3 nucleotide sequence: TGTGCCAGCCGGGCCGGGGCGAACACCGGGGAGCTGTTTTTT.

The rearrangement links TRBV20-1 to TRBJ1-1; D is possibly TRBD1 (6 bases). CDR1 and CDR2 from the germline V gene are DFQATT and SNEGSKA (reference sequence). The CDR3 is 11 amino acids. V was pared by 7 bases and J by 5 bases, with 11 bases between. The CDR3 DNA reads as TGCAGTGGGCAGGGGCGAACTGAAGCTTTCTTT. Amino acid sequence: CSGQGRTEAFF.

The gene calls are TRBV10-3 and TRBJ2-7; 12 bases match TRBD1. V shed 0 bases and J 6 bases; nucleotides not matched to a gene: 3. Germline assignment: CDR1 ENHRY and CDR2 SYGVKD. The length of the CDR3 is 15 residues. CDR3 DNA: TGTGCCATCAGTGAGTCTCGGGACAGGGGGCTCGAGCAGTACTTC. This sequence encodes CAISESRDRGLEQYF.

The chain has TRBV5-1 and TRBJ2-1; 7 nucleotides agree with TRBD2. V lost 2 bases to trimming and J lost 7 bases; unmatched junction nucleotides: 9. In germline, CDR1 is SGHRS, CDR2 YFSETQ. This CDR3 comprises 15 residues. CDR3 DNA sequence: TGCGCCAGCAGCTTCGGCGGGGGAGATCAAAATGAGCAGTTCTTC. Translating it yields CASSFGGGDQNEQFF.

The chain couples TRBV9 to TRBJ2-1, with TRBD1 matching over 10 bases. This CDR3 is 14 amino acids long. Germline CDR1 is SGDLS and CDR2 is YYNGEE. The V and J ends lost 4 bases and 8 bases, in that order; junction bases with no gene match: 6. CDR3 DNA sequence: TGTGCCAGCAGCCCTACGACAGGGGGCGATGAGCAGTTCTTC. Protein: CASSPTTGGDEQFF.

The chain joins TRBV9 to TRBJ1-2; 9 bases fit TRBD1. Trimming cost V 4 bases and J 8 bases; bases outside gene matches: 6. The CDR3 length is 13 residues. Germline CDR1 and CDR2: SGDLS and YYNGEE. DNA for the CDR3: TGTGCCAGCAGCACGGGACAGGGAGGCGGCTACACCTTC. It is translated as CASSTGQGGGYTF. Full variable domain (rest looked up from reference TRBV9 and TRBJ1-2): DSGVTQTPKHLITATGQRVTLRCSPRSGDLSVYWYQQSLDQGLQFLIQYYNGEERAKGNILERFSAQQFPDLHSELNLSSLELGDSALYFCASSTGQGGGYTFGSGTRLTVV.

The chain couples TRBV29-1 to TRBJ2-5, with TRBD2 matching 11 bases. Germline trimming cut 5 bases from V and 5 bases from J; bases unmatched to any gene: 10. The germline V gene has CDR1 SQVTM and CDR2 ANQGSEA. This CDR3 is built from 15 residues. CDR3 sequence reads: CSVIWLAGGGETQYF. CDR3 nucleotides: TGCAGCGTTATTTGGCTAGCGGGGGGCGGGGAGACCCAGTACTTC. Together with reference TRBV29-1 and TRBJ2-5, the CDR3 gives the full variable domain: SAVISQKPSRDICQRGTSLTIQCQVDSQVTMMFWYRQQPGQSLTLIATANQGSEATYESGFVIDKFPISRPNLTFSTLTVSNMSPEDSSIYLCSVIWLAGGGETQYFGPGTRLLVL.

The genes are TRBV6-5 and TRBJ1-1; TRBD1 is a possible D gene (5 bases). Germline V gene lookup returns CDR1 MNHEY and CDR2 SVGAGI. The CDR3 spans 14 residues. Trimming left V 6 bases short and J 2 bases short, with 13 bases between. In DNA form, the CDR3 reads TGTGCCAGCAGACGCCTCCAGGGCAACACTGAAGCTTTCTTT. The encoded protein is CASRRLQGNTEAFF.

The J gene is TRBJ2-4, the V gene TRBV5-6; 8 bases fit TRBD1. Germline V lookup: CDR1 SGHDT, CDR2 YYEEEE. Trimming cost V 3 bases and J 3 bases; bases outside gene matches: 8. The CDR3 spans 16 residues. The CDR3 loop reads CASSSDRGKDKNIQYF. In DNA form, the CDR3 reads TGTGCCAGCAGCTCCGACAGGGGTAAGGACAAAAACATTCAGTACTTC.

J is TRBJ1-4 and V is TRBV4-1, with D possibly TRBD1 on 5 matching bases. The CDR3 runs 17 residues. V gave up 2 bases and J gave up 0 bases, with 13 bases separating them. Germline CDR1 MGHRA, CDR2 YSYEKL. CDR3 nucleotide sequence: TGCGCCAGCAGCCAAATTTTGGACATAGCAACTAATGAAAAACTGTTTTTT. As protein: CASSQILDIATNEKLFF.

This sequence joins TRBV7-9 and TRBJ1-1, with TRBD1 identical over 8 bases. CDR1 and CDR2 (germline): SEHNR, FQNEAQ (reference sequence). This CDR3 has 15 residues. Trimming at V came to 1 base and at J to 7 bases, leaving 8 bases not matched to a gene. CDR3 residues: CASSLVRQGLNEAFF. The CDR3 nucleotides read TGTGCCAGCAGCTTAGTGCGACAGGGGCTGAATGAAGCTTTCTTT.

The chain is built from TRBV5-1 and TRBJ1-1; D possibly corresponds to TRBD1 (5 bases). This CDR3 has 13 residues. Germline V gene lookup returns CDR1 SGHRS and CDR2 YFSETQ. Trimming stripped 4 bases from V and 5 bases from J, with 12 bases between. CDR3 nucleotide sequence: TGCGCCAGCAGCCCCCGGGGGGGTACTGAAGCTTTCTTT. It is translated as CASSPRGGTEAFF.

This chain links TRBV5-6 with TRBJ1-2; D remains unclear. CDR1 and CDR2 from the germline V gene are SGHDT and YYEEEE. CDR3 length equals 12 residues. Trimming left V 1 base short and J 8 bases short, with 9 bases between. This CDR3 reads CASSLYPGGYTF. In nucleotides, the CDR3 is TGTGCCAGCAGCTTGTATCCGGGGGGCTACACCTTC. The complete variable domain, with remaining parts taken from reference TRBV5-6 and TRBJ1-2, reads DAGVTQSPTHLIKTRGQQVTLRCSPKSGHDTVSWYQQALGQGPQFIFQYYEEEERQRGNFPDRFSGHQFPNYSSELNVNALLLGDSALYLCASSLYPGGYTFGSGTRLTVV.

V gene TRBV27 combines with J gene TRBJ2-2, with 10 bases identical to TRBD1. Germline assignment: CDR1 MNHEY and CDR2 SMNVEV (reference sequence). V shed 5 bases, J shed 4 bases, and the junction held 4 bases outside the gene matches. This CDR3 has 15 residues. This CDR3 reads CASSKRTGGTGELFF. CDR3 bases: TGTGCCAGCAGTAAACGGACAGGGGGCACCGGGGAGCTGTTTTTT.

Worth noting for this clone: In the same sample, other DNA sequences code for this CDR3. The chain combines TRBV27 with TRBJ2-7, with TRBD1 matching over 9 bases. J lost 4 bases, V lost 5 bases, and 6 bases had no gene match. This CDR3 region has 14 residues. Looked up from germline, CDR1 is MNHEY and CDR2 is SMNVEV (reference sequence). Here the CDR3 reads CASSPGTGKYEQYF. The CDR3 DNA sequence: TGTGCCAGCAGTCCCGGGACAGGGAAATACGAGCAGTACTTC.

This chain uses TRBV18 with TRBJ2-5, with 9 bases matching TRBD2. Trimming removed 1 base from V and 0 bases from J; junction bases left unmatched: 0. The germline gives CDR1 KGHSH, CDR2 LQKENI. The CDR3 covers 15 residues. DNA of the CDR3: TGTGCCAGCTCACCACTAGCGGGGGACCAAGAGACCCAGTACTTC. This translates into CASSPLAGDQETQYF.

The genes are TRBV7-8 and TRBJ2-5, with TRBD1 as a possible D gene (6 bases). Trimming left V 3 bases short and J 5 bases short, with 13 bases between. The CDR3 consists of 14 residues. Germline lookup yields CDR1 SGHVS and CDR2 FQNEAQ. CDR3 sequence reads: CASSFGGAGETQYF. CDR3 DNA sequence: TGTGCCAGCAGCTTTGGGGGCGCAGGGGAGACCCAGTACTTC.

V gene TRBV15 combines with J gene TRBJ1-5; D not resolved. V gave up 6 bases and J gave up 3 bases, with 18 bases separating them. The CDR3 spans 16 residues. Germline V gene lookup returns CDR1 LNHNV and CDR2 YYDKDF (reference sequence). CDR3 residues: CATSPRRASSNQPQHF. The CDR3 DNA reads as TGTGCCACCAGTCCTAGACGAGCTTCCTCCAATCAGCCCCAGCATTTT.

The rearrangement links TRBV5-8 to TRBJ1-5, with 8 bases fitting TRBD1. The CDR3 contains 14 residues. Per germline, CDR1 SGHTS and CDR2 YDEGEE. V lost 4 bases, J lost 6 bases, and 6 bases stayed unmatched. In DNA, the CDR3 is TGTGCCAGCAGCATCAGGGGGCGTGCTCAGCCCCAGCATTTT. Translated: CASSIRGRAQPQHF.

The rearrangement joins TRBV19 to TRBJ1-1, with 9 bases that match TRBD1. The V segment lost 5 bases and the J segment 1 base; nucleotides outside the gene matches: 2. CDR1 and CDR2 from the germline V gene are LNHDA and SQIVND (reference sequence). The CDR3 runs to 14 residues. In DNA form, the CDR3 reads TGTGCCAGTAGTGGGGGACAGGGGAACACTGAAGCTTTCTTT. Its protein is CASSGGQGNTEAFF.

V is TRBV18 and J is TRBJ1-5; unclear D gene. The CDR3 runs 14 residues. Trimming removed 8 bases at V and 6 bases at J, with 17 bases between. Germline V lookup: CDR1 KGHSH, CDR2 LQKENI. The CDR3 sequence is CASQSSGEGQPQHF. The CDR3 bases are TGTGCCAGCCAATCTTCCGGGGAGGGTCAGCCCCAGCATTTT.

The rearrangement links TRBV19 to TRBJ1-1, with 10 bases matching TRBD1. The junction had 8 bases not matched to a gene; V was cut back by 7 bases and J by 3 bases. The germline gives CDR1 LNHDA, CDR2 SQIVND (reference sequence). The CDR3 is 15 residues long. CDR3 sequence reads: CASTPGQGRDTEAFF. The CDR3 bases are TGTGCCAGTACCCCGGGACAGGGGAGGGACACTGAAGCTTTCTTT.

This clone was counted once. This sample includes further DNA sequences coding for the same CDR3. The chain links TRBV7-9 to TRBJ2-3; 9 bases are shared with TRBD2. This CDR3 comprises 14 residues. Trimming at V came to 1 base and at J to 4 bases, leaving 0 bases not matched to a gene. The V gene's germline CDR1 is SEHNR and CDR2 FQNEAQ (reference sequence). This chain's CDR3 is CASSLGGGADTQYF. For the CDR3, the DNA is TGTGCCAGCAGCTTAGGCGGGGGGGCAGATACGCAGTATTTT.

This rearrangement joins TRBV29-1 to TRBJ2-7; D is perhaps TRBD2 (5 bases). Per germline, CDR1 SQVTM and CDR2 ANQGSEA. V was cut by 6 bases and J by 6 bases, with 15 bases left in between. CDR3 length: 12 residues. CDR3 DNA: TGCAGCGTGCTCCGGGGTTTAGGCGAGCAGTACTTC. It yields the protein CSVLRGLGEQYF.